The 2 T cell receptor beta chains listed next were all sequenced from one sample in a study of T cell responses to AZD1222 COVID-19 vaccine. Here immunoSEQ multiplex PCR was the method, and the copy in TCRdb shows in-frame clones only, minus some. The data hold roughly 110,000 clones, with around 90% observed a single time. Sequenced here: peripheral blood, sampled on day 0 of AZD1222 vaccination. Source of these receptors: an adult in good health.

The CDR3 spells CASSQDWSGGSYNEQFF. In DNA form, the CDR3 reads TGCGCCAGCAGCCAAGATTGGAGCGGGGGGTCCTACAATGAGCAGTTCTTC. This rearrangement joins TRBV4-3 to TRBJ2-1; 9 bases agree with TRBD2. The germline CDR1 and CDR2 sequences are LGHNA and YSLEER. The CDR3 contains 17 residues. Trimming removed 0 bases from V and 1 base from J; junction bases left unmatched: 4.

This chain uses TRBV6-1 with TRBJ1-5; the match to TRBD1 covers 8 bases. The CDR3 has 15 amino acids. Germline trimming cut 0 bases from V and 9 bases from J; bases unmatched to any gene: 7. Looked up from germline, CDR1 is MNHNS and CDR2 is SASEGT. The CDR3 nucleotides are TGTGCCAGCAGTGAAGCGCTCGGACAGGGACTGCCCCAGCATTTT. The encoded protein is CASSEALGQGLPQHF.